These 6 T cell receptor beta chains share one sample of origin, sequenced in a study of shared clonotypes between healthy human individuals. Generated by immunoSEQ multiplex PCR, the TCRdb table keeps only in-frame clones and is missing some. The data contain 850,000 to 1,200,000 clones, about 75% of them singletons. The material sequenced was memory CD4+ T cells sorted from blood. Subset specified: CD45RA-negative fraction. All receptors derive from a man younger than 30 in good health.

This clone was counted between two and nine times. CDR3 sequence reads: CASNRQGNSPLHF. CDR3 in DNA: TGTGCCAGCAATCGACAGGGAAATTCACCCCTCCACTTT. The chain recombines TRBV9 with TRBJ1-6; 7 bases agree with TRBD1. Germline CDR1 reads SGDLS; CDR2 reads YYNGEE. The CDR3 sequence is 13 residues long. The trim removed 6 bases at V and 7 bases at J, leaving 4 bases unmatched.

This clone has a count of ten or more. J is TRBJ1-4 and V is TRBV15; no reliable D call. V was pared by 0 bases and J by 4 bases, with 15 bases between. Germline V gene sequence: CDR1 LNHNV, CDR2 YYDKDF (reference sequence). This CDR3 is built from 17 residues. CDR3 sequence: CATSRDRPTRINEKLFF. CDR3 in DNA: TGTGCCACCAGCAGAGATAGGCCCACCCGGATTAATGAAAAACTGTTTTTT.

This chain links TRBV6-6 with TRBJ1-2, with 9 nucleotides matching TRBD1. The length of the CDR3 is 14 residues. Germline V gene lookup returns CDR1 MNHNY and CDR2 SVGAGI (reference sequence). With V trimmed by 10 bases and J by 5 bases, 11 bases remained unmatched. DNA of the CDR3: TGTGCCACCCTCCCCGGGACAGGGACGTATGGCTACACCTTC. Translated: CATLPGTGTYGYTF.

Note on this clone: The same CDR3 also results from other DNA sequences found in this sample. J is TRBJ1-2 and V is TRBV30; possibly TRBD1 for D (6 bases). Trimming stripped 0 bases from V and 7 bases from J, with 12 bases between. The CDR3 loop spans 13 amino acids. CDR1 is GTSNPN, CDR2 SVGIG, per germline (reference sequence). The CDR3 DNA is TGTGCCTGGAGTGTATTGGGGGCTGGTGGCTACACCTTC. Encoded protein: CAWSVLGAGGYTF.

V and J are TRBV10-1 and TRBJ2-1; 12 positions match TRBD1. The V and J ends lost 8 bases and 9 bases, in that order; junction bases with no gene match: 11. The CDR3 runs to 15 residues. CDR1 and CDR2 from the germline V gene are WNHNN and SYGVQD (reference sequence). The CDR3 nucleotides read TGCGCCAGCGGAACCGGGACAGGGGGCTTCGGTGAGCAGTTCTTC. This gives the protein CASGTGTGGFGEQFF.

The V gene is TRBV27, the J gene TRBJ1-1; 7 bases are a match to TRBD1. CDR1 is MNHEY and CDR2 is SMNVEV in the germline V gene (reference sequence). The CDR3 loop spans 13 amino acids. The V and J ends lost 7 bases and 6 bases, in that order; junction bases with no gene match: 8. CDR3 protein: CASTTGMRAEAFF. CDR3 nucleotides: TGTGCCAGCACGACAGGGATGCGAGCTGAAGCTTTCTTT.